This is a list of T cell receptor beta chains from one sample in a study of OX40 agonist ivuxolimab in advanced cancers. Profiling relied on immunoSEQ multiplex PCR, and the TCRdb table lists in-frame clones only, not all of them. The sample has 100,000 or so clones; 91% are singletons. The sample was CD4+ or CD8+ T cells sorted from blood, taken in a trial of the OX40 agonist ivuxolimab. The receptors were gathered from an adult with an advanced solid tumor such as melanoma, head and neck, liver or kidney cancer. CDR3s include the opening cysteine and the closing phenylalanine or tryptophan. The order of the fields is D gene, V gene, J gene, clone size, CDR3 DNA, CDR3 protein. A D gene is named only where the DNA matches it firmly. Clone size, where shown, is once, few, many, or a class for clones that have expanded.

d_call: TRBD2
v_call: TRBV5-1
j_call: TRBJ2-3
clone_size: -
cdr3_nt: TGCGCCAGCAGCGGTGGGACTAGCGTTCTCACAGATACGCAGTATTTT
cdr3_aa: CASSGGTSVLTDTQYF

d_call: -
v_call: TRBV6-1
j_call: TRBJ1-5
clone_size: few
cdr3_nt: TGTGCCAGCAGTGAAACAGGAAATCAGCCCCAGCATTTT
cdr3_aa: CASSETGNQPQHF

d_call: -
v_call: TRBV28
j_call: TRBJ1-2
clone_size: -
cdr3_nt: TGTGCCAGCAGTTCCACAGTAAACTATGGCTACACCTTC
cdr3_aa: CASSSTVNYGYTF

d_call: -
v_call: TRBV18
j_call: TRBJ1-1
clone_size: -
cdr3_nt: TGTGCCAGCTCACAAGAGGAGTACACTGAAGCTTTCTTT
cdr3_aa: CASSQEEYTEAFF

d_call: -
v_call: TRBV7-9
j_call: TRBJ2-1
clone_size: -
cdr3_nt: TGTGCCAGCAGCACCACCTACAATGAGCAGTTCTTC
cdr3_aa: CASSTTYNEQFF

d_call: -
v_call: TRBV18
j_call: TRBJ1-4
clone_size: -
cdr3_nt: TGTGCCAGCTCACCGGTGACGGGTCGAAAACTGTTTTTT
cdr3_aa: CASSPVTGRKLFF

d_call: -
v_call: TRBV6-1
j_call: TRBJ1-1
clone_size: -
cdr3_nt: TGTGCCAGCAGTGACGTCCGGACAGAGGCTTTCTTT
cdr3_aa: CASSDVRTEAFF

d_call: TRBD2
v_call: TRBV2
j_call: TRBJ2-1
clone_size: -
cdr3_nt: TGTGCCAGCAGTCCTATAGGACTAGCGGGACGTCTCGAGCAGTTCTTC
cdr3_aa: CASSPIGLAGRLEQFF

d_call: -
v_call: TRBV27
j_call: TRBJ2-7
clone_size: -
cdr3_nt: TGTGCCAGCAGTCTAAAAAGCTCCTACGAGCAGTACTTC
cdr3_aa: CASSLKSSYEQYF

d_call: -
v_call: TRBV18
j_call: TRBJ1-1
clone_size: few
cdr3_nt: TGTGCCAGCTCACCCGATCAGGCTTGGGTCACTGAAGCTTTCTTT
cdr3_aa: CASSPDQAWVTEAFF

d_call: -
v_call: TRBV19
j_call: TRBJ1-5
clone_size: -
cdr3_nt: TGTGCCAGTAGTACTCAGAAAGATCAGCCCCAGCATTTT
cdr3_aa: CASSTQKDQPQHF

d_call: -
v_call: TRBV15
j_call: TRBJ2-4
clone_size: once
cdr3_nt: TGTGCCACCACACCGGGGGCAGCCAAAAACATTCAGTACTTC
cdr3_aa: CATTPGAAKNIQYF

d_call: -
v_call: TRBV7-2
j_call: TRBJ2-5
clone_size: -
cdr3_nt: TGTGCCAGCAGCTTAAAAGAGACCCAGTACTTC
cdr3_aa: CASSLKETQYF

d_call: -
v_call: TRBV28
j_call: TRBJ2-4
clone_size: -
cdr3_nt: TGTGCCAGCAGTCCTCCGTTTCAGGGGAAAGGCAAAAACATTCAGTACTTC
cdr3_aa: CASSPPFQGKGKNIQYF

d_call: TRBD2
v_call: TRBV28
j_call: TRBJ2-7
clone_size: -
cdr3_nt: TGTGCCAGCAGTGGATCCGGGACTACCTACGAGCAGTACTTC
cdr3_aa: CASSGSGTTYEQYF

d_call: -
v_call: TRBV28
j_call: TRBJ1-3
clone_size: -
cdr3_nt: TGTGCCAGCAGTTTGGGTGGACGGATCTCTGGAAACACCATATATTTT
cdr3_aa: CASSLGGRISGNTIYF

d_call: -
v_call: TRBV5-1
j_call: TRBJ1-1
clone_size: -
cdr3_nt: TGCGCCAGCAGCTTGGGTGCCCGCACTGAAGCTTTCTTT
cdr3_aa: CASSLGARTEAFF

d_call: -
v_call: TRBV18
j_call: TRBJ2-5
clone_size: -
cdr3_nt: TGTGCCAGCTCACCACCAGAATCCCAAGAGACCCAGTACTTC
cdr3_aa: CASSPPESQETQYF

d_call: TRBD1
v_call: TRBV30
j_call: TRBJ1-4
clone_size: -
cdr3_nt: TGTGCCTGGAGAACGGACAGGCGGACTAATGAAAAACTGTTTTTT
cdr3_aa: CAWRTDRRTNEKLFF

d_call: -
v_call: TRBV2
j_call: TRBJ2-3
clone_size: few
cdr3_nt: TGTGCCAGCACCTTGACTTCGTATACAGATACGCAGTATTTT
cdr3_aa: CASTLTSYTDTQYF

d_call: -
v_call: TRBV2
j_call: TRBJ1-2
clone_size: few
cdr3_nt: TGTGCCGGCGGCTCGGACTATGGCTACACCTTC
cdr3_aa: CAGGSDYGYTF

d_call: -
v_call: TRBV28
j_call: TRBJ1-3
clone_size: once
cdr3_nt: TGTGCCAGCAGTTTTGAGGTCTCTGGAAACACCATATATTTT
cdr3_aa: CASSFEVSGNTIYF

d_call: TRBD2
v_call: TRBV28
j_call: TRBJ2-7
clone_size: -
cdr3_nt: TGTGCCAGCAGGGATCCTACCGGGACTAGCGGGAGACTTAGCTCCTACGAGCAGTACTTC
cdr3_aa: CASRDPTGTSGRLSSYEQYF

d_call: -
v_call: TRBV7-2
j_call: TRBJ1-5
clone_size: -
cdr3_nt: TGTGCCAGCAGCTTTTACAATCAGCCCCAGCATTTT
cdr3_aa: CASSFYNQPQHF

d_call: TRBD1
v_call: TRBV6-5
j_call: TRBJ1-5
clone_size: -
cdr3_nt: TGTGCCAGCAGTTTAGGGACAGGGGGGAATCAGCCCCAGCATTTT
cdr3_aa: CASSLGTGGNQPQHF

d_call: TRBD1
v_call: TRBV2
j_call: TRBJ1-5
clone_size: -
cdr3_nt: TGTGCCAGCAGTGAGGGACTGACAGGGGGTGACCAGCCCCAGCATTTT
cdr3_aa: CASSEGLTGGDQPQHF

d_call: -
v_call: TRBV7-8
j_call: TRBJ1-2
clone_size: once
cdr3_nt: TGTGCCAGCAGCGTACAGGGAAACTATGGCTACACCTTC
cdr3_aa: CASSVQGNYGYTF

d_call: -
v_call: TRBV5-6
j_call: TRBJ1-2
clone_size: -
cdr3_nt: TGTGCCAGCAGCGCTTGGGTGGTGGGTGGCTACACCTTC
cdr3_aa: CASSAWVVGGYTF

d_call: TRBD2
v_call: TRBV6-6
j_call: TRBJ2-3
clone_size: -
cdr3_nt: TGTGCCAGCAGCGACAGCGGGAGGGTGAATACGCAGTATTTT
cdr3_aa: CASSDSGRVNTQYF

d_call: -
v_call: TRBV5-6
j_call: TRBJ2-6
clone_size: -
cdr3_nt: TGTGCCAGCAGCCCCCGGGGGTGGGACGGGGCCAACGTCCTGACTTTC
cdr3_aa: CASSPRGWDGANVLTF

d_call: TRBD2
v_call: TRBV4-2
j_call: TRBJ2-3
clone_size: -
cdr3_nt: TGTGCCAGCAGCCAAACCCGAACTAGCGGGAGAGTACAATATACGCAGTATTTT
cdr3_aa: CASSQTRTSGRVQYTQYF

d_call: TRBD1
v_call: TRBV5-6
j_call: TRBJ2-7
clone_size: -
cdr3_nt: TGTGCCAGCAGCAAACAATTAAGGCGGGACAGGGACCAGCAGTACTTC
cdr3_aa: CASSKQLRRDRDQQYF

d_call: -
v_call: TRBV11-2
j_call: TRBJ2-3
clone_size: -
cdr3_nt: TGTGCCAGCAGCTTAGATTCCCGACTTCTCACAGATACGCAGTATTTT
cdr3_aa: CASSLDSRLLTDTQYF

d_call: TRBD2
v_call: TRBV7-9
j_call: TRBJ2-3
clone_size: -
cdr3_nt: TGTGCCAGCAGCGGACTAGTGACAGATACGCAGTATTTT
cdr3_aa: CASSGLVTDTQYF

d_call: -
v_call: TRBV19
j_call: TRBJ2-3
clone_size: -
cdr3_nt: TGTGCCAGTAGTCCCCCGCGGGGGCGGGAGAGCACAGATACGCAGTATTTT
cdr3_aa: CASSPPRGRESTDTQYF

d_call: TRBD1
v_call: TRBV6-5
j_call: TRBJ2-7
clone_size: -
cdr3_nt: TGTGCCAGCTCCCGCGGACAGGCGCCCTACGAGCAGTACTTC
cdr3_aa: CASSRGQAPYEQYF

d_call: -
v_call: TRBV30
j_call: TRBJ1-1
clone_size: -
cdr3_nt: TGTGCCTGGAGTGTAAGTCAGATGAACACTGAAGCTTTCTTT
cdr3_aa: CAWSVSQMNTEAFF